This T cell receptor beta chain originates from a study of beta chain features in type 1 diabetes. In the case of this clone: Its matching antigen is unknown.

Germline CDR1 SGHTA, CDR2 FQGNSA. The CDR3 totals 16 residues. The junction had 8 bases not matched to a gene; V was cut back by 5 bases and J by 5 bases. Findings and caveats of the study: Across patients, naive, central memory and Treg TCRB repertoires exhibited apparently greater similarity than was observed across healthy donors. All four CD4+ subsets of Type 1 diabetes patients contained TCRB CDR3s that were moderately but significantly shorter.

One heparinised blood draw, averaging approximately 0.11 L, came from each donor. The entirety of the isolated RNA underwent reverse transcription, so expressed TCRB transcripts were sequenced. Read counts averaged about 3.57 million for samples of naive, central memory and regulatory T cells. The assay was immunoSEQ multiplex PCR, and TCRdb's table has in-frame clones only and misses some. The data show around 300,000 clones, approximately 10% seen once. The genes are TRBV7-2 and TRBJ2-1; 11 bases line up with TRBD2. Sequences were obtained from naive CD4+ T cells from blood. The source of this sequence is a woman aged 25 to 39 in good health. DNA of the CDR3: TGTGCCAGCAGCCGGACTAGCGGGCAGCCCCACAATGAGCAGTTCTTC. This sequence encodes CASSRTSGQPHNEQFF.